These 25 T cell receptor beta chains originate from one sample sequenced in a study of shared clonotypes between healthy human individuals. Sequencing was performed with immunoSEQ multiplex PCR; in TCRdb, only in-frame clones are kept and a portion is missing. Of approximately 710,000 clones listed, about 92% are singletons. The specimen sequenced was memory CD8+ T cells from PBMCs. The sample's subset: CD45RO+ cells pooled with CCR7-negative TemRA cells. Receptor source: a man between 18 and 29 years old in good health. Some clones in this sample may be carry-over from other donors' samples.

The chain uses TRBV4-3 and TRBJ1-2; no reliable D call. V shed 1 base and J shed 3 bases, with 9 bases lying between them. Germline lookup yields CDR1 LGHNA and CDR2 YSLEER. The CDR3 covers 14 residues. For the CDR3, the DNA is TGCGCCAGCAGCCAAGGGACGGACTACTATGGCTACACCTTC. Translating gives CASSQGTDYYGYTF.

The chain employs TRBV9 and TRBJ2-7, with 10 bases that match TRBD2. V dropped 3 bases and J dropped 3; count of bases not matched to a gene: 6. The CDR3 extends over 15 amino acids. CDR1 and CDR2 (germline): SGDLS, YYNGEE. The CDR3 loop is CASSAGLARNYEQYF. CDR3 DNA sequence: TGTGCCAGCAGCGCGGGACTAGCGAGAAACTACGAGCAGTACTTC.

As DNA, the CDR3 is TGTGCCAGCAGCTTAGGAACCGGTTCGAACACCATATATTTT. Translation gives CASSLGTGSNTIYF. The chain couples TRBV13 to TRBJ1-3; D unclear. Germline loops: CDR1 PRHDT, CDR2 FYEKMQ (reference sequence). Trimming shortened V by 0 bases and J by 7 bases, and 10 bases separated the two germline ends. The CDR3 sequence is 14 residues long.

The rearrangement links TRBV7-9 to TRBJ2-5; 7 positions agree with TRBD1. Germline loops: CDR1 SEHNR, CDR2 FQNEAQ (reference sequence). This CDR3 has 15 residues. Unmatched junction bases numbered 8, after V lost 2 bases and J lost 5 bases. The CDR3 DNA reads as TGTGCCAGCAGCTTAAGACAGGGTAATATCGAGACCCAGTACTTC. Amino acid sequence: CASSLRQGNIETQYF.

There are a few counts of this clone. The chain has TRBV7-3 and TRBJ2-5; D unclear. The CDR3 runs to 14 residues. In germline, CDR1 is SGHTA, CDR2 FQGTGA. V dropped 5 bases and J dropped 4 bases, with 14 bases sitting between them. CDR3 loop: CASSPDGRRETQYF. The CDR3 region has the DNA TGTGCCAGCAGCCCGGACGGGCGCCGAGAGACCCAGTACTTC.

The V and J genes are TRBV28 and TRBJ2-3, with D possibly called TRBD1 or TRBD2 (5 bases each). V was shortened by 0 bases and J by 4 bases, with 20 bases between the two germline ends. The CDR3 length is 18 residues. The V gene's germline CDR1 is MDHEN and CDR2 SYDVKM. The CDR3 DNA reads TGTGCCAGCAGTTTATGGGGGGAGAGCCCCGCTTCGGCAGATACGCAGTATTTT. Encoded protein: CASSLWGESPASADTQYF.

This clone appeared a few times. The chain carries TRBV11-2 and TRBJ1-2; D perhaps matches TRBD1 (6 bases). The germline V gene encodes CDR1 SGHAT and CDR2 FQNNGV. CDR3 length equals 13 residues. V dropped 2 bases and J dropped 3 bases, with 7 bases sitting between them. In nucleotides, the CDR3 is TGTGCCAGCAGCTTAAGGACAGACTATGGCTACACCTTC. Its translation: CASSLRTDYGYTF.

CDR3 DNA: TGTGCCAGCAGTGGACAGGGGCCGGATACGCAGTATTTT. This encodes CASSGQGPDTQYF. The chain uses TRBV28 and TRBJ2-3, with 9 bases fitting TRBD1. Germline V lookup: CDR1 MDHEN, CDR2 SYDVKM. The length of the CDR3 is 13 residues. The junction had 3 bases not matched to a gene; V was cut back by 5 bases and J by 6 bases.

The J gene is TRBJ2-7, the V gene TRBV11-2; D ambiguous. Germline V gives CDR1 SGHAT, CDR2 FQNNGV. The CDR3 runs 16 residues. Trimming removed 2 bases at V and 0 bases at J, with 14 bases between. The CDR3 coding sequence is TGTGCCAGCAGCTTATCTTCGTTTGGCGGCTCCTACGAGCAGTACTTC. The encoded protein is CASSLSSFGGSYEQYF.

This chain links TRBV30 with TRBJ2-1, with TRBD2 as a possible D gene (6 bases). Per germline, CDR1 GTSNPN and CDR2 SVGIG (reference sequence). V lost 2 bases and J lost 4, with 9 bases in between. This CDR3 has 13 residues. The chain's CDR3 is CAWSSRGYNEQFF. DNA of the CDR3: TGTGCCTGGAGTTCACGGGGGTACAATGAGCAGTTCTTC.

This chain joins TRBV5-6 and TRBJ2-7; no firm D call. The CDR3 sequence is 14 residues long. Germline V gene data show CDR1 as SGHDT and CDR2 as YYEEEE. V lost 0 bases, J lost 3 bases, and 10 bases lay in between. CDR3 in DNA: TGTGCCAGCAGCTTGGCGTCAGCCTACTACGAGCAGTACTTC. Residues: CASSLASAYYEQYF.

This clone appeared once. The V call is TRBV27, the J call TRBJ2-7; D is unresolved. Per the germline V gene, CDR1 is MNHEY and CDR2 is SMNVEV (reference sequence). The CDR3 covers 15 residues. Trimming removed 7 bases at V and 2 bases at J, with 18 bases between. The CDR3 DNA follows: TGTGCCAGCAAAATAGATAGGTCCCCGACCTACGAGCAGTACTTC. It encodes CASKIDRSPTYEQYF.

The chain joins TRBV10-2 to TRBJ2-5, with TRBD2 matching over 11 bases. J gave up 5 bases and V 2 bases, and 10 bases lay outside the gene matches. The CDR3 has 17 residues. From germline, CDR1 is WSHSY and CDR2 SAAADI. The CDR3 loop reads CASSEGLAGNPRETQYF. As DNA, the CDR3 is TGCGCCAGCAGTGAGGGACTAGCGGGCAACCCGAGGGAGACCCAGTACTTC.

In this sample, this clone turned up once. This chain uses TRBV11-2 with TRBJ1-4; no clear D gene. Germline values: CDR1 SGHAT, CDR2 FQNNGV. V lost 1 base and J 7 bases, leaving 16 bases between the germline ends. The CDR3 runs to 16 residues. This CDR3 is CASSLGGLLGSEKLFF. The CDR3, as DNA: TGTGCCAGCAGCTTAGGTGGGCTCTTGGGGAGTGAAAAACTGTTTTTT.

V gene TRBV7-9 combines with J gene TRBJ2-5, with 10 bases matching TRBD2. Germline CDR1 SEHNR, CDR2 FQNEAQ (reference sequence). This CDR3 has 16 amino acids. V gave up 1 base and J gave up 0 bases; unmatched junction bases: 2. This chain's CDR3 is CASSLELAGYQETQYF. The CDR3 DNA sequence: TGTGCCAGCAGCTTAGAACTAGCGGGGTACCAAGAGACCCAGTACTTC.

The CDR3 is CASSPGRLFSYEQYF. The CDR3 nucleotides read TGCGCCAGCAGCCCGGGACGGCTGTTTAGCTACGAGCAGTACTTC. The chain couples TRBV5-1 to TRBJ2-7, with D perhaps TRBD1 or TRBD2 (5 bases each). Germline V gene sequence: CDR1 SGHRS, CDR2 YFSETQ. V lost 4 bases, J lost 3 bases, and 17 bases lay in between. This CDR3 spans 15 amino acids.

The V call is TRBV9, the J call TRBJ2-7, with 12 bases identical to TRBD2. V lost 4 bases and J lost 5; bases outside the gene matches: 7. There are 15 residues in the CDR3. Germline V lookup: CDR1 SGDLS, CDR2 YYNGEE. The CDR3 DNA reads TGTGCCAGCAGCCGCAGACTAGCGGGAGTCCACGAGCAGTACTTC. This codes for CASSRRLAGVHEQYF.

This chain joins TRBV4-3 and TRBJ2-1; the match to TRBD2 covers 9 bases. The germline gives CDR1 LGHNA, CDR2 YSLEER. V gave up 0 bases and J gave up 8 bases; unmatched junction bases: 8. CDR3 length: 16 residues. The CDR3 protein is CASSQDPRGRADEQFF. CDR3 DNA sequence: TGCGCCAGCAGCCAAGATCCACGCGGGAGGGCCGATGAGCAGTTCTTC.

A word on this clone: In the same sample, other DNA sequences code for this CDR3. The chain is built from TRBV27 and TRBJ1-5; possibly TRBD1 for D (5 bases). In germline, CDR1 is MNHEY, CDR2 SMNVEV (reference sequence). V was pared by 2 bases and J by 1 base, with 6 bases between. The CDR3 extends over 14 amino acids. CDR3 loop: CASSLRGSNQPQHF. The CDR3 coding sequence is TGTGCCAGCAGTTTAAGGGGCAGCAATCAGCCCCAGCATTTT.

This clone was picked up one time. The CDR3 nucleotides read TGTGCCAGCAGCCTGGCGGGAGGGCCAGATACGCAGTATTTT. This sequence encodes CASSLAGGPDTQYF. This rearrangement joins TRBV28 to TRBJ2-3; 9 bases line up with TRBD2. The CDR3 is made up of 14 amino acids. Looked up from germline, CDR1 is MDHEN and CDR2 is SYDVKM. V gave up 6 bases and J gave up 4 bases; unmatched junction bases: 5.

V gene TRBV2 combines with J gene TRBJ2-1; 8 bases line up with TRBD2. V dropped 8 bases and J dropped 8; count of bases not matched to a gene: 14. The germline gives CDR1 SNHLY, CDR2 FYNNEI. CDR3 length: 15 residues. Written as DNA, the CDR3 is TGTGCCAGCCCCCCGGGACTAGGGTCGGGGGATGAGCAGTTCTTC. This translates into CASPPGLGSGDEQFF.

This chain joins TRBV7-9 and TRBJ1-6; D gene ambiguous. The CDR3 runs 14 residues. CDR1 SEHNR and CDR2 FQNEAQ come from the germline V gene (reference sequence). V gave up 0 bases and J gave up 7 bases, with 7 bases separating them. The CDR3 loop reads CASSLAPKNSPLHF. The CDR3 bases are TGTGCCAGCAGCTTAGCCCCCAAGAATTCACCCCTCCACTTT.

Note on this clone: Sequence at one end of the junction differs from germline and may be a read error. The chain employs TRBV4-3 and TRBJ2-3; TRBD2 agrees at 11 bases. CDR1 is LGHNA, CDR2 YSLEER, per germline. This CDR3 is 16 amino acids long. This CDR3 reads CASSKELAGEWDTQYF. DNA for the CDR3: TGCGCCAGCAGCAAAGAACTAGCGGGAGAATGGGATACGCAGTATTTT.

This chain links TRBV5-1 with TRBJ2-3, with unresolved D. The CDR3 loop spans 15 amino acids. V dropped 0 bases and J dropped 4 bases, with 12 bases sitting between them. Germline V gives CDR1 SGHRS, CDR2 YFSETQ. The CDR3 nucleotides are TGCGCCAGCAGCTTGGCGTACTCCCGGCCAGATACGCAGTATTTT. Its translation is CASSLAYSRPDTQYF.

The chain uses TRBV28 and TRBJ1-1; D possibly corresponds to TRBD1 (5 bases). CDR1 and CDR2 (germline): MDHEN, SYDVKM. Trimming removed 4 bases at V and 2 bases at J, with 11 bases between. This CDR3 is built from 14 residues. In nucleotides, the CDR3 is TGTGCCAGCAGTTACGGGGCGGGAAACACTGAAGCTTTCTTT. Translation: CASSYGAGNTEAFF.